This T cell receptor beta chain emerged from a study of blood T cell repertoires in COVID-19 (dated by TCRdb to about 2020). Regarding the complete study: Samples from collaborators originated in the United States, Italy and Spain and spanned both the acute and convalescent phases of COVID-19. The prospective study material was composed of cDNA or gDNA derived from T cells, B-cell-depleted T cells, or PBMCs. Subjects who had been exposed to COVID-19, were actively infected with it, or had recovered from it provided the deeply sampled blood TCRbeta repertoires that made up the dataset. The repertoires were released in a freely available public database intended as a resource for research on the immune response to SARS-CoV-2. The samples were drawn from two sources: the first 160 participants of the ongoing ImmuneRACE study, and approximately 1,300 subjects contributed by 6 global collaborators. Nearly every sample came with metadata listing a de-identified subject ID, COVID-19 status, age in years and sex. Where available, HLA class I and class II types were obtained from metadata supplied by the sample provider rather than from assay-based typing.

Each collaborating institution followed its own protocols to collect whole blood in K2EDTA tubes. For TCRbeta analysis, collaborator samples were shipped as frozen whole blood, as isolated PBMCs, or as DNA extracted from either sample type. The full study reports these points: How much clinical and demographic metadata was included differed by source and by participant, and the metadata was provided uncurated.

A remark on this clone: Its antigen remains unidentified. No much larger clone is present one base from it, and per-base qualities are unavailable.

V lost 5 bases and J lost 1 base; the stretch between them is 15 bases long. The cysteine opens and the phenylalanine closes a CDR3 of 16 amino acids. Only the CDR3 part of the read is kept: 48 bases, read in frame from the first base. The germline V gene gives CDR1 as SGHVS and CDR2 as FNYEAQ. TCRbeta CDR3 regions were amplified from genomic DNA by means of the immunoSEQ Assay, a bias-controlled multiplex PCR. The published analysis was carried out like this. Nucleated cell counts per sample were estimated from amplification of reference gene primers within the assay. To quantify the absolute abundance of each unique TCRbeta CDR3 rearrangement, sequence reads were collapsed and filtered. For each sample, productive Simpson clonality was calculated as the square root of Simpson's diversity index over productive rearrangements. The table was pulled from immuneACCESS by TCRdb, which kept in-frame rearrangements only. Such tables lose some clones; where checked, under half of the loss comes from unresolved V genes, and the rest has no known cause. Clonal size and the V and J genes are those of that table, whereas D and trimming came from the DNA. Across this sample there are about 160,000 clones, with 85% seen only once. About 3% of the sample comes from the top ten.

This TCR was sampled from a human donor with acute or convalescent COVID-19. The donor label of this sample is uncertain. The chain uses TRBV7-6 and TRBJ1-3; the D segment could be TRBD1, given 5 matching bases. Source material: peripheral blood. The DNA is TGTGCCAGCAGCCTAAAAACTGGACAATCTGGAAACACCATATATTTT. Protein translation: CASSLKTGQSGNTIYF.